This T cell receptor (beta chain) stems from a study of early T cells in non-severe SARS-CoV-2 infection. Study-wide background: Investigators sequenced bulk RNA drawn from unsorted whole blood, and chains remained unpaired.

This clonotype appeared many times. From the 5' RACE reads, TCRdb called clonotypes with MiXCR, one entry per CDR3 protein. The sample lists around 98,000 distinct CDR3 sequences; around 10% were seen once. The clonotype comes from an adult who was a healthcare worker with PCR-confirmed SARS-CoV-2 infection or an uninfected control (not recorded which). Sequencing was carried out using whole blood.

DNA of the CDR3: TGCAGCGTTGGAGCCCTGGGACAGGGGAAGGAGACCCAGTACTTC. Protein: CSVGALGQGKETQYF. The chain employs TRBV29-1 and TRBJ2-5; 10 bases fit TRBD1. The CDR3 contains 15 residues. After removal of 4 bases from V and 5 bases from J, the junction contained 10 bases not matched to a gene. Germline loops: CDR1 SQVTM, CDR2 ANQGSEA. Filled out from reference TRBV29-1 and TRBJ2-5, the complete variable domain reads SAVISQKPSRDICQRGTSLTIQCQVDSQVTMMFWYRQQPGQSLTLIATANQGSEATYESGFVIDKFPISRPNLTFSTLTVSNMSPEDSSIYLCSVGALGQGKETQYFGPGTRLLVL.